The clone carrying this T cell receptor beta chain was detected a few times. This entry comes from a study of T-cell reconstitution after alpha-beta-depleted transplantation in children. The TCRbeta library was prepared with unique molecular identifiers. TCRdb processed the PCR reads anew with MiXCR; each CDR3 protein has one entry. This sample has hundreds of thousands of distinct CDR3 sequences, with over 9.5% found just once. The V end lost 4 bases, the J end lost 7 bases, and 14 bases lay between the germline ends. CDR3 size: 13 residues. CDR1 SGHVS and CDR2 FNYEAQ come from the germline V gene. The clonotype comes from a human donor who donated a stem cell graft to a child with acute myeloid leukemia. The chain carries TRBV7-6 and TRBJ2-7; tentatively, D is TRBD2 (6 bases). The sample here was PBMCs from the stem cell graft donor, taken from the stem cell graft. The CDR3 region is CASSWRGLSEQYF. The CDR3 DNA is TGTGCCAGCAGCTGGAGGGGCCTTTCAGAGCAGTACTTC.